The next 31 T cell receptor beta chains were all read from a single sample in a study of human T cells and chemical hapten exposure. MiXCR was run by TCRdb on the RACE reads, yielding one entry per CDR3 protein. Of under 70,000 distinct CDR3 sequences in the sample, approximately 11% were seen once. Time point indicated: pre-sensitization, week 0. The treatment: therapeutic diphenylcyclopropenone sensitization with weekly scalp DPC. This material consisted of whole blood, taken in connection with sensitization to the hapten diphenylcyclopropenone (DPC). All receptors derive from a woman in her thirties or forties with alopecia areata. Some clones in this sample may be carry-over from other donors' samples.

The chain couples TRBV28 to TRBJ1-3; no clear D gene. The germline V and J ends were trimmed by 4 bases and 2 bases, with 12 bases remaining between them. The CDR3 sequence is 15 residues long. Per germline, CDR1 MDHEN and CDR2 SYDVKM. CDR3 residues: CASSSTRAAGNTIYF. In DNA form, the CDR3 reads TGTGCCAGCAGTTCAACACGGGCGGCTGGAAACACCATATATTTT.

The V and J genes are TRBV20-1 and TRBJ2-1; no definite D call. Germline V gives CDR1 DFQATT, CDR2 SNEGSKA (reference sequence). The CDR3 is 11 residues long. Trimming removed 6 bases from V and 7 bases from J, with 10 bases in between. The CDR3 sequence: CSAAERNEQFF. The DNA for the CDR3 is TGCAGTGCCGCAGAGAGGAATGAGCAGTTCTTC.

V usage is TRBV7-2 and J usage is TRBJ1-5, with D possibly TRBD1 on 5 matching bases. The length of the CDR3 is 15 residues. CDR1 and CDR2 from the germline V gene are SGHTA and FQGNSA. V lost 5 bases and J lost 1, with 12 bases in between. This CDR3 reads CASSLRQGSNQPQHF. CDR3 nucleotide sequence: TGTGCCAGCAGCCTTCGGCAGGGAAGCAATCAGCCCCAGCATTTT.

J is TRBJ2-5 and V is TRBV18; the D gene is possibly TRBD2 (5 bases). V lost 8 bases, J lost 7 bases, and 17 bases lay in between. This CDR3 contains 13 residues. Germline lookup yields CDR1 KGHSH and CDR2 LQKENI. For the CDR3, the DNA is TGTGCCAGCACCTACACGCGTGCGGGGACCCAGTACTTC. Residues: CASTYTRAGTQYF.

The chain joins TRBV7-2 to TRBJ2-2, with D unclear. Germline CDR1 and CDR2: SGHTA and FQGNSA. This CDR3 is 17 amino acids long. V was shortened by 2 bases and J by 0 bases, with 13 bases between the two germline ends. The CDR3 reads CASSLSPSATNTGELFF. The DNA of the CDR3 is TGTGCCAGCAGCTTATCCCCCAGCGCCACGAACACCGGGGAGCTGTTTTTT.

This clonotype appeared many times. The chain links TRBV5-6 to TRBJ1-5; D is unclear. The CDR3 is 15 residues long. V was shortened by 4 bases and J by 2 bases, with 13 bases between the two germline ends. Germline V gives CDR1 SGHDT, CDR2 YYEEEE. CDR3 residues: CASSMIREGNQPQHF. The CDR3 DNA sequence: TGTGCCAGCAGCATGATTAGGGAGGGCAATCAGCCCCAGCATTTT.

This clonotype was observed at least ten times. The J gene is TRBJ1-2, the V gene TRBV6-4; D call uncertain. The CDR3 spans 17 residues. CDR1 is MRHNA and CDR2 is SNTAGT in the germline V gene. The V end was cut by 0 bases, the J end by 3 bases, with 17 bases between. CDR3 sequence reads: CASSDSTIQPRDYGYTF. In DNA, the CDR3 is TGTGCCAGCAGTGACTCGACAATTCAACCGCGGGACTATGGCTACACCTTC.

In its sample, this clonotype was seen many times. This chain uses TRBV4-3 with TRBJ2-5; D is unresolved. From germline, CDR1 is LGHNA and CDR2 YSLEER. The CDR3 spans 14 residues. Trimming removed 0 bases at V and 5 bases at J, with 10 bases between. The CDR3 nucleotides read TGCGCCAGCAGCCAAGAGTCGACCCTCGAGACCCAGTACTTC. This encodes CASSQESTLETQYF.

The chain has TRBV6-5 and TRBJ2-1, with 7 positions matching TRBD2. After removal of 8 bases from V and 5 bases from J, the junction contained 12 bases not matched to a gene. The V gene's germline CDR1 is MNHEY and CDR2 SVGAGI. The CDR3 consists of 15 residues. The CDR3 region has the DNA TGTGCCAGCGGGTTGGCCGGGAGGACGCACAATGAGCAGTTCTTC. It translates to CASGLAGRTHNEQFF.

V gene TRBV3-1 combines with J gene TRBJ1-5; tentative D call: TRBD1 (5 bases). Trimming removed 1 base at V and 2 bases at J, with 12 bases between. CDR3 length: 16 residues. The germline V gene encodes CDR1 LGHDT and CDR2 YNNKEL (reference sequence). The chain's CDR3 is CASSQAGGFGNQPQHF. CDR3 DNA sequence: TGTGCCAGCAGCCAAGCGGGGGGGTTTGGCAATCAGCCCCAGCATTTT. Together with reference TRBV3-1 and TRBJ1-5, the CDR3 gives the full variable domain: DTAVSQTPKYLVTQMGNDKSIKCEQNLGHDTMYWYKQDSKKFLKIMFSYNNKELIINETVPNRFSPKSPDKAHLNLHINSLELGDSAVYFCASSQAGGFGNQPQHFGDGTRLSIL.

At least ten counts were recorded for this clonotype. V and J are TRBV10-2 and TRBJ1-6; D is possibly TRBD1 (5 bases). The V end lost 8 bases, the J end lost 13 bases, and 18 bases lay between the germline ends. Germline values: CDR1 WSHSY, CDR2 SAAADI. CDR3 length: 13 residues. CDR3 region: CASSPGGVRPLHF. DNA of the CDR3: TGCGCCAGCTCCCCGGGGGGGGTGAGGCCCCTCCACTTT.

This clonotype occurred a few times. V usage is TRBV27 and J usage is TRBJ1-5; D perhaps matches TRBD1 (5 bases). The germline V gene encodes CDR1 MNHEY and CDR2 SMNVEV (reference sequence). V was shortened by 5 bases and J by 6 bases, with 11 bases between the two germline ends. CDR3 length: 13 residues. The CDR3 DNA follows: TGTGCCAGCAGTCCGCCGGGGGGTCAGCCCCAGCATTTT. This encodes CASSPPGGQPQHF.

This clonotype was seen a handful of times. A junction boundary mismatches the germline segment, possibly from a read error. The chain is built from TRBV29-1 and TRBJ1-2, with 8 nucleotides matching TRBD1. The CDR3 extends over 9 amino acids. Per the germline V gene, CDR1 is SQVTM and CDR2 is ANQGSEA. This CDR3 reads CSAPGQGGF. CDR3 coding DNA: TGCAGCGCCCCCGGACAGGGTGGCTTC.

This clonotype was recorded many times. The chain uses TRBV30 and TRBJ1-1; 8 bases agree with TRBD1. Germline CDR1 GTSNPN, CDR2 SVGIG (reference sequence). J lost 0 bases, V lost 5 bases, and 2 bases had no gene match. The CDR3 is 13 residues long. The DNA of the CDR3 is TGTGCCTGGGGGACAGGTGTGAACACTGAAGCTTTCTTT. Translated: CAWGTGVNTEAFF.

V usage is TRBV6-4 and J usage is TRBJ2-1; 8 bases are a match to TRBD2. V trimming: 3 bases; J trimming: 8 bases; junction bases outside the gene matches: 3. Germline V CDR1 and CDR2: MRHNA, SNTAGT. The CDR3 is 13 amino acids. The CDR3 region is CASSERGEDEQFF. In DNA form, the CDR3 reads TGTGCCAGCAGTGAGCGGGGGGAGGATGAGCAGTTCTTC.

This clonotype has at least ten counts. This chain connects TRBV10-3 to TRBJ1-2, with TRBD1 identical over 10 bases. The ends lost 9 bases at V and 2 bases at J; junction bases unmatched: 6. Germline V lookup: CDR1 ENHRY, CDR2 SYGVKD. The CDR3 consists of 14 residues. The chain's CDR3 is CAIMGQGRNYGYTF. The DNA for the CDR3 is TGTGCCATTATGGGACAGGGGAGGAACTATGGCTACACCTTC.

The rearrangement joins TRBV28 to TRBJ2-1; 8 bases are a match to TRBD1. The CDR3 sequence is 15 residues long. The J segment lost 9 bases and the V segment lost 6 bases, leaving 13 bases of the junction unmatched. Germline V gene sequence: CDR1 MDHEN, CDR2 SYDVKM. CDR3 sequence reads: CASSQRTGKASEQFF. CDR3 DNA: TGTGCCAGCAGCCAACGGACAGGGAAGGCGTCTGAGCAGTTCTTC.

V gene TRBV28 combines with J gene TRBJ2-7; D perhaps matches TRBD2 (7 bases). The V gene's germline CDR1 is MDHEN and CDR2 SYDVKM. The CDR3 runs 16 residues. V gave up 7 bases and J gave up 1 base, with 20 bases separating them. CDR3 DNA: TGTGCCAGCACCTTGGGGGCGGGAGCCCCGTCCTACGAGCAGTACTTC. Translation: CASTLGAGAPSYEQYF.

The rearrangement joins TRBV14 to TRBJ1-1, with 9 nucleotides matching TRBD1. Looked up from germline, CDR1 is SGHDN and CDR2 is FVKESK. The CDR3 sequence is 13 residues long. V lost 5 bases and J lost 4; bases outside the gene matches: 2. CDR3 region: CASSLGQGTEAFF. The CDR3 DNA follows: TGTGCCAGCAGCTTGGGACAGGGCACTGAAGCTTTCTTT. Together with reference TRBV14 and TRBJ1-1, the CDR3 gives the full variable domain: EAGVTQFPSHSVIEKGQTVTLRCDPISGHDNLYWYRRVMGKEIKFLLHFVKESKQDESGMPNNRFLAERTGGTYSTLKVQPAELEDSGVYFCASSLGQGTEAFFGQGTRLTVV.

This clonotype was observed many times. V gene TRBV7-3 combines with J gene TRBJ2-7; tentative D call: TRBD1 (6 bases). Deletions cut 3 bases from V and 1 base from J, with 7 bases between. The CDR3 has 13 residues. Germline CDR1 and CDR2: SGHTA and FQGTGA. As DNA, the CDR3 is TGTGCCAGCAGCTTTACAGGGTCCTACGAGCAGTACTTC. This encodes CASSFTGSYEQYF.

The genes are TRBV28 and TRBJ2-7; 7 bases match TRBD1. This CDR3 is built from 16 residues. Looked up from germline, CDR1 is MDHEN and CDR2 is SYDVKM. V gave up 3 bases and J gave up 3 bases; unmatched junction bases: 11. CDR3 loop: CASSFKQGPANYEQYF. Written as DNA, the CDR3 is TGTGCCAGCAGTTTTAAACAGGGGCCGGCCAACTACGAGCAGTACTTC.

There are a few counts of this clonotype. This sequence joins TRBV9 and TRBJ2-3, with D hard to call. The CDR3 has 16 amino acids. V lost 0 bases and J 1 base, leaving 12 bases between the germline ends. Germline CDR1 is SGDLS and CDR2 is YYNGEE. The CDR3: CASSVGVRSGTDTQYF. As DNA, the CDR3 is TGTGCCAGCAGCGTAGGCGTTAGATCTGGCACAGATACGCAGTATTTT.

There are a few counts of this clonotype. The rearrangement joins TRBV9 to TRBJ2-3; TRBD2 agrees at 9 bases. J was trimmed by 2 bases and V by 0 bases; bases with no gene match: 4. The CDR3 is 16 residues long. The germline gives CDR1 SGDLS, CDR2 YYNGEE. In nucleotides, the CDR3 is TGTGCCAGCAGCGTAGCAGGCGGGGGGGCCACAGATACGCAGTATTTT. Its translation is CASSVAGGGATDTQYF.

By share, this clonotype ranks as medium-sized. CDR3 loop: CASSPRSSYEQYF. The CDR3 bases are TGTGCCAGCAGCCCCAGGTCCTCCTACGAGCAGTACTTC. The rearrangement links TRBV7-7 to TRBJ2-7; D is undetermined. CDR3 size: 13 residues. With 5 bases removed from V and 0 bases from J, the gap between germline ends came to 8 bases. From germline, CDR1 is SSHAT and CDR2 FNYEAQ (reference sequence).

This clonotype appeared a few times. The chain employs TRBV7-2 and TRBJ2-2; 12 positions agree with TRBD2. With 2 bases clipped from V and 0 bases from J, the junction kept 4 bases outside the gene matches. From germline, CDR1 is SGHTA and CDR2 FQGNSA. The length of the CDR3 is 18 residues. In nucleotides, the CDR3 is TGTGCCAGCAGCTTAATCGGACTAGCGGGGTCGAACACCGGGGAGCTGTTTTTT. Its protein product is CASSLIGLAGSNTGELFF.

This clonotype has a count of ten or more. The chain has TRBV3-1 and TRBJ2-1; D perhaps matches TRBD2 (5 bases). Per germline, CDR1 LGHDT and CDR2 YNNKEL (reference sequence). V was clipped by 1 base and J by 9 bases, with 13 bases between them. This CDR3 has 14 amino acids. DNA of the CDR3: TGTGCCAGCAGCCAAGGGGGTAGCGTCCCTGAGCAGTTCTTC. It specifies CASSQGGSVPEQFF.

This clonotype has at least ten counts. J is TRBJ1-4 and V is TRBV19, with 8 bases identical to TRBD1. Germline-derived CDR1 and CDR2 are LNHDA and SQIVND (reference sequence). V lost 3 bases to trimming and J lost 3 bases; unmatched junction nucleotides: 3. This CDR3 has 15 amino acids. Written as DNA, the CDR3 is TGTGCCAGTAGTATCCCCAGGGGGCCTAATGAAAAACTGTTTTTT. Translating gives CASSIPRGPNEKLFF.

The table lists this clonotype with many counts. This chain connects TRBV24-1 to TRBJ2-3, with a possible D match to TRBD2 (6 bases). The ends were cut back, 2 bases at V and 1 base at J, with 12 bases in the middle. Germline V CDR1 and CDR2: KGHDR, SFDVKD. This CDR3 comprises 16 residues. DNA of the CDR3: TGTGCCACCAGTGATTCACGGGAGCCGCGCACAGATACGCAGTATTTT. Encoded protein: CATSDSREPRTDTQYF.

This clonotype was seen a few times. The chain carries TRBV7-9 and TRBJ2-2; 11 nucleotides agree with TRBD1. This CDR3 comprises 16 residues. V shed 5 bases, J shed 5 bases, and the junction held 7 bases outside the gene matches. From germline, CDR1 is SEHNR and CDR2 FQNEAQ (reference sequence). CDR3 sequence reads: CASSTGQGARTGELFF. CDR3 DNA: TGTGCCAGCAGCACCGGACAGGGGGCTCGAACCGGGGAGCTGTTTTTT.

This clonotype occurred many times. The CDR3 region is CASSLVGRYRGDEQYF. The CDR3 coding sequence is TGTGCCAGCAGCTTAGTAGGTCGGTACAGGGGGGACGAGCAGTACTTC. The rearrangement joins TRBV7-8 to TRBJ2-7; 8 positions match TRBD1. Germline V gives CDR1 SGHVS, CDR2 FQNEAQ. With 1 base clipped from V and 5 bases from J, the junction kept 10 bases outside the gene matches. The CDR3 spans 16 residues.

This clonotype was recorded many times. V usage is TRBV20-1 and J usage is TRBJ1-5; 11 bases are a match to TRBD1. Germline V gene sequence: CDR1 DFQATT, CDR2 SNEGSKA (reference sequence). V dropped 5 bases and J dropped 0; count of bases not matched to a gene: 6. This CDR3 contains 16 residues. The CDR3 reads CSADGTGGYSNQPQHF. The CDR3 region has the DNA TGCAGTGCTGACGGGACAGGGGGTTATAGCAATCAGCCCCAGCATTTT.